The rows below give T cell receptor beta chains drawn from one sample of a study of patients and donors after allogeneic stem cell transplantation. TCRdb re-called the RT-PCR reads through MiXCR, storing one row per CDR3 protein. The sample has 98,000 or so distinct CDR3 sequences, around 35% seen once. The source material was blood, either unsorted or a sorted T cell fraction (not recorded which). The receptors originated from a human donor who was either an allogeneic HSCT recipient or a stem cell or donor lymphocyte infusion donor (not recorded which). It is not recorded whose cells these are; they may come from a transplant donor. The CDR3 runs from the conserved cysteine through the conserved F or W. The order of the fields is CDR3 DNA, CDR3 protein, V gene, clone size, J gene, D gene. D genes are given only for firm matches. Some rows mark clone size as missing; the rest say once, few, many or name a class of expanded clone.

TGTGCCAGCAGTCCAAGGGGACAGTTAGCTAACTATGGCTACACCTTC	CASSPRGQLANYGYTF	TRBV27	NA	TRBJ1-2	TRBD1
TGCGCCAGCAGTCCGACGTTAGCCAAAAACATTCAGTACTTC	CASSPTLAKNIQYF	TRBV5-1	NA	TRBJ2-4	NA
TGTGCCAGCAGCCAAGGCAGAGCCTATGGCTACACCTTC	CASSQGRAYGYTF	TRBV4-2	few	TRBJ1-2	NA
TGTGCCAGCAAGGGGAGGCCTCTCTACAATGAGCAGTTCTTC	CASKGRPLYNEQFF	TRBV6-2/TRBV6-3	NA	TRBJ2-1	NA
TGCAGCGCCCGCACATCCTACAATGAGCAGTTCTTC	CSARTSYNEQFF	TRBV29-1	NA	TRBJ2-1	NA
TGCGCCAGCAGCTTAGGGACGACCGGGGAGCTGTTTTTT	CASSLGTTGELFF	TRBV5-1	NA	TRBJ2-2	NA
TGTGCCAGCAACATTGCGGGCGGGGAGCTGTTTTTT	CASNIAGGELFF	TRBV7-9	many	TRBJ2-2	NA
TGTGCCAGCAGTCACCGTAGGCAGCCCCAGCATTTT	CASSHRRQPQHF	TRBV6-2/TRBV6-3	NA	TRBJ1-5	NA
TGTGCCAGCAGCCAAGAAGGGGGGAACACTGAAGCTTTCTTT	CASSQEGGNTEAFF	TRBV3-1	many	TRBJ1-1	NA
TGCAGTGCTAGAGAGGGGACGAAAAACACTGAAGCTTTCTTT	CSAREGTKNTEAFF	TRBV20-1	NA	TRBJ1-1	NA
TGTGCCACCAGCAGAGACGAAGGACAGGCCGGAGATTATGGCTACACCTTC	CATSRDEGQAGDYGYTF	TRBV15	many	TRBJ1-2	TRBD1
TGTGCCAGCAGCTCTAGTCCCCACGGCGGCACTGAAGCTTTCTTT	CASSSSPHGGTEAFF	TRBV7-2	few	TRBJ1-1	NA
TGTGCCAGCAGCCCTCTACTAGGGGCTTTCTCCTACGAGCAGTACTTC	CASSPLLGAFSYEQYF	TRBV4-2	NA	TRBJ2-7	NA
TGTGCCAGCAGCCAGCCGTCCAGGGGGCTTGGCTATGGCTACACCTTC	CASSQPSRGLGYGYTF	TRBV28	few	TRBJ1-2	TRBD1
TGCGCCAGCAGCACGGACCCTGACGGGGGAAACACCATATATTTT	CASSTDPDGGNTIYF	TRBV5-1	NA	TRBJ1-3	NA
TGTGCCACCAGCAGCAGTATGTTGTATGGCTACACCTTC	CATSSSMLYGYTF	TRBV15	NA	TRBJ1-2	NA
TGCAGTGCTGGCACAGGGAACAGCAATCAGCCCCAGCATTTT	CSAGTGNSNQPQHF	TRBV20-1	NA	TRBJ1-5	NA
TGTGCCAGCAGCTTAGGGATCCCCACAGATACGCAGTATTTT	CASSLGIPTDTQYF	TRBV7-9	NA	TRBJ2-3	NA
TGCAGTGCTAGAAGGGCGGTTTTCAATGAGCAGTTCTTC	CSARRAVFNEQFF	TRBV20-1	NA	TRBJ2-1	NA
TGCAGCGTTGAAAAGAGGGGGCTCCAAGAGACCCAGTACTTC	CSVEKRGLQETQYF	TRBV29-1	NA	TRBJ2-5	TRBD1
TGTGCCAGCAGCAAAGAGGAAAGCGGGAGGGACACCGGGGAGCTGTTTTTT	CASSKEESGRDTGELFF	TRBV21-1	NA	TRBJ2-2	NA
TGTGCCAGCAGCTTGGATAACAGGGGATCTGAGCAGTTCTTC	CASSLDNRGSEQFF	TRBV5-6	NA	TRBJ2-1	TRBD1
TGTGCCAGCAGCATGGACTTCTATGGCTACACCTTC	CASSMDFYGYTF	TRBV7-9	NA	TRBJ1-2	NA
TGTGCCAGCAGTTTTCCCAGGTTCAGGGGGAGGAATCAGCCCCGGCATTTT	CASSFPRFRGRNQPRHF	TRBV28	NA	TRBJ1-5	TRBD1
TGTGCCAGCAGCAGTAGGACCTCCTACGAGCAGTACTTC	CASSSRTSYEQYF	TRBV3-1	NA	TRBJ2-7	NA
TGCAGCGCGAGGGGACAGCCTAATGAAAAACTGTTTTTT	CSARGQPNEKLFF	TRBV29-1	few	TRBJ1-4	TRBD1
TGTGCCAGCAGTTACGACAGTATCCGCGTTGGCTACACCTTC	CASSYDSIRVGYTF	TRBV6-2/TRBV6-3	NA	TRBJ1-2	NA
TGCAGTGCTAGGGAGTGGGAGGGCACACTTCAGCAGTTCTTC	CSAREWEGTLQQFF	TRBV20-1	few	TRBJ2-1	TRBD2
TGTGCCAGCAGCCCGAGGTTAATCGCCGGGGAGCTGTTTTTT	CASSPRLIAGELFF	TRBV12-3/TRBV12-4	NA	TRBJ2-2	NA
TGTGCCAGCAGCTTTTATGCTAGCCCCACAGATACGCAGTATTTT	CASSFYASPTDTQYF	TRBV7-6	NA	TRBJ2-3	NA
TGTGCCAGCAGTTTGGTGCTACGCCTGAACACTGAAGCTTTCTTT	CASSLVLRLNTEAFF	TRBV12-3/TRBV12-4	few	TRBJ1-1	NA
TGTGCCAGCACCCACGGGGGTGGCGAAAAACTGTTTTTT	CASTHGGGEKLFF	TRBV6-5	NA	TRBJ1-4	NA
TGTGCCAGCAGTTTCCGGACAGGGGTAGTTCAGCCCCAGCATTTT	CASSFRTGVVQPQHF	TRBV12-3/TRBV12-4	few	TRBJ1-5	TRBD1
TGTGCCAGCAGCCAAGAGGGACTGGAGGGGCAGTACTTC	CASSQEGLEGQYF	TRBV4-2	NA	TRBJ2-7	NA
TGTGCCTCCACAACAGGGACGGGGACTGAAGCTTTCTTT	CASTTGTGTEAFF	TRBV30	NA	TRBJ1-1	NA
TGCAGCGCGACTGGACTAGCGGGAAACAATGAGCAGTTCTTC	CSATGLAGNNEQFF	TRBV29-1	few	TRBJ2-1	TRBD2
TGCAGCGTTGCCCCCACTATCTATGGCTACACCTTC	CSVAPTIYGYTF	TRBV29-1	many	TRBJ1-2	NA
TGTGCCAGCAGTGAGCGTCTTTACACTGAAGCTTTCTTT	CASSERLYTEAFF	TRBV25-1	few	TRBJ1-1	NA
TGTGCCAGCAGCCAAGACGGGGGGACTAGTGAGCAGTTCTTC	CASSQDGGTSEQFF	TRBV4-2	few	TRBJ2-1	TRBD2
TGTGCCAGCAGCTTAGTGTCAGATAGCAATCAGCCCCAGCATTTT	CASSLVSDSNQPQHF	TRBV7-6	NA	TRBJ1-5	NA
TGTGCCAGTAGCTCGGACAGGCGAGCGAACACTGAAGCTTTCTTT	CASSSDRRANTEAFF	TRBV19	NA	TRBJ1-1	TRBD1
TGTGCCATCAGTGATCCCTTTAGATCAGATACGCAGTATTTT	CAISDPFRSDTQYF	TRBV10-3	NA	TRBJ2-3	NA
TGTGCCAGCAGCCAAGGGAACGGGCCCCAGCATTTT	CASSQGNGPQHF	TRBV3-1	NA	TRBJ1-5	NA
TGCAGCGTTGAAGAGGGCGCCTACAATGAGCAGTTCTTC	CSVEEGAYNEQFF	TRBV29-1	NA	TRBJ2-1	NA
TGCGCCAGCAGCCAAGTGAAGTCAATGGCAGCCTACGAGCAGTACTTC	CASSQVKSMAAYEQYF	TRBV4-3	once	TRBJ2-7	NA
TGTGCCAGCACTTACCGCTGGGACAGGGTAAACACTGAAGCTTTCTTT	CASTYRWDRVNTEAFF	TRBV6-5	NA	TRBJ1-1	TRBD1
TGCGCCAGCAGCCAAGAGGGGGCTAGCACAGATACGCAGTATTTT	CASSQEGASTDTQYF	TRBV4-3	NA	TRBJ2-3	NA
TGTGCCAGCAGCCCGAGGAGGGCCTCCGCCTACGAGCAGTACTTC	CASSPRRASAYEQYF	TRBV4-2	NA	TRBJ2-7	NA
TGTGCCAGCAGCTCGAGCGGGATCTCCACAGATACGCAGTATTTT	CASSSSGISTDTQYF	TRBV7-9	NA	TRBJ2-3	TRBD2
TGTGCCAGCAGTGATGGGGCTCAGCCCCAGCATTTT	CASSDGAQPQHF	TRBV2	few	TRBJ1-5	NA
TGTGCCAGCAGTGAGAAATTGAGGATCCGCTATGGCTACACCTTC	CASSEKLRIRYGYTF	TRBV28	NA	TRBJ1-2	NA
TGTGCCAGCAACTCGGACAGGGACGATCAGCCCCAGCATTTT	CASNSDRDDQPQHF	TRBV3-1	NA	TRBJ1-5	TRBD1
TGTGCCAGCTCACCCGAGGGAGTTTTTCAAAGCGCTTTCTTT	CASSPEGVFQSAFF	TRBV18	NA	TRBJ1-1	NA
TGTGCCAGCAGCCCCTACAGGGGGTGGGAAGAAAAACTGTTTTTT	CASSPYRGWEEKLFF	TRBV7-8	NA	TRBJ1-4	TRBD1
TGTGCCAGCAGCCCTAACAGGGCCCCCGGGGGATCACCCCTCCACTTT	CASSPNRAPGGSPLHF	TRBV7-8	NA	TRBJ1-6	NA
TGTGCCAGCAGTGAACACGAGACCCAGTACTTC	CASSEHETQYF	TRBV25-1	NA	TRBJ2-5	NA
TGTGCCAGCAGTGCCAGCGGGAGTAACTACGAGCAGTACTTC	CASSASGSNYEQYF	TRBV12-3/TRBV12-4	NA	TRBJ2-7	TRBD2